The T cell receptor (beta chain) described here comes from a study of T cell changes during pregnancy in multiple sclerosis. Repertoires were generated with immunoSEQ multiplex PCR, while TCRdb's copy carries only in-frame clones and drops some. The table shows 45,000 to 55,000 clones, with nearly 95% occurring only once. The origin of this receptor is a female donor in good health, enrolled as a control in a pregnancy study. This material consisted of CD4+ T cells from peripheral blood mononuclear cells, taken after pregnancy.

CDR3 sequence: CASSSGSPNEQFF. CDR3 in DNA: TGTGCCAGCAGTTCAGGGTCCCCCAATGAGCAGTTCTTC. This chain uses TRBV7-3 with TRBJ2-1, with D possibly matching TRBD1 (5 bases). Germline V CDR1 and CDR2: SGHTA, FQGTGA. The V gene lost 6 bases and the J gene lost 6 bases, with 12 bases spanning the gap. The CDR3 is made up of 13 amino acids.